Presented here are 21 T cell receptor beta chains from one specimen sequenced in a study of breast tumors, draining lymph nodes, adjacent tissues. TCRdb re-analysed the multiplex PCR reads in MiXCR, keeping a single row per CDR3 protein. Of around 150,000 distinct CDR3 sequences in the sample, about a fifth were seen once. Samples came from axillary lymph nodes draining the breast cancer. The sequencing input was axillary lymph node tissue. Receptors originate from a female donor with breast cancer. Some clones in this sample may be carry-over from other donors' samples.

This clonotype was counted ten times or more. Written as DNA, the CDR3 is TGTGCCGACGGGGAGGGATGGTACGAGCAGTACTTC. The encoded protein is CADGEGWYEQYF. The V call is TRBV24-1, the J call TRBJ2-7, with TRBD2 matching over 7 bases. From germline, CDR1 is KGHDR and CDR2 SFDVKD. The junction had 8 bases not matched to a gene; V was cut back by 12 bases and J by 4 bases. This CDR3 contains 12 residues.

Note on this clonotype: A much larger clone differs from this one at a single base, so this may be a read error. This CDR3 fails to terminate in the conserved phenylalanine or tryptophan, so it likely reflects a read error. The chain combines TRBV11-1 with TRBJ2-3; D perhaps matches TRBD2 (6 bases). CDR1 is SGHAT, CDR2 FQDESV, per germline (reference sequence). This CDR3 is built from 15 residues. The V end was cut by 3 bases, the J end by 1 base, with 11 bases between. DNA of the CDR3: TGTGCCAGCAGCTTGATACCGGGAGGCACAGATACGCAGTATTCT. Protein product: CASSLIPGGTDTQYS.

In its sample, this clonotype was seen many times. The chain recombines TRBV5-4 with TRBJ2-1, with TRBD1 matching 8 bases. The CDR3 totals 15 residues. Trimming at V came to 0 bases and at J to 6 bases, leaving 5 bases not matched to a gene. Germline V gene lookup returns CDR1 SGHNT and CDR2 YYREEE (reference sequence). CDR3 residues: CASSLASTGVNEQFF. CDR3 sequence (DNA): TGTGCCAGCAGCTTGGCTTCGACAGGGGTCAATGAGCAGTTCTTC.

This clonotype was detected ten times or more. This chain uses TRBV19 with TRBJ1-2; TRBD1 matches at 7 bases. V lost 4 bases to trimming and J lost 4 bases; unmatched junction nucleotides: 6. Per germline, CDR1 LNHDA and CDR2 SQIVND (reference sequence). CDR3 length equals 14 residues. The CDR3 region is CASSNTGVVYGYTF. CDR3 DNA: TGTGCCAGTAGTAATACAGGGGTGGTCTATGGCTACACCTTC.

As DNA, the CDR3 is TGCGCCAGCAGCGCCGACCGGCATCCCACAGATACGCAGTATTTT. Its translation is CASSADRHPTDTQYF. The V call is TRBV5-1, the J call TRBJ2-3; D gene ambiguous. This CDR3 is 15 amino acids long. V lost 4 bases and J lost 2, with 14 bases in between. Germline V CDR1 and CDR2: SGHRS, YFSETQ.

Concerning this clonotype: This may arise from a read error, as a much more abundant clone is one base away. The chain joins TRBV3-1 to TRBJ2-7; D is unclear. CDR3 length: 15 amino acids. V was cut by 3 bases and J by 13 bases, with 25 bases left in between. Looked up from germline, CDR1 is LGHDT and CDR2 is YNNKEL (reference sequence). CDR3 DNA sequence: TGTGCCAGCAGCCATGTAAACGAGGTCACATCATCGCAATACTTC. It encodes CASSHVNEVTSSQYF.

This clonotype was seen repeatedly, ten times or more. The V call is TRBV7-8, the J call TRBJ2-1; D may match TRBD1 or TRBD2 (5 bases each). The germline gives CDR1 SGHVS, CDR2 FQNEAQ. This CDR3 comprises 14 residues. Trimming removed 5 bases at V and 5 bases at J, with 13 bases between. CDR3 sequence: CASSPKGTDNEQFF. The CDR3 region has the DNA TGTGCCAGCAGCCCGAAAGGGACCGACAATGAGCAGTTCTTC.

The rearrangement joins TRBV7-9 to TRBJ2-1, with TRBD2 identical over 15 bases. The CDR3 spans 19 residues. Looked up from germline, CDR1 is SEHNR and CDR2 is FQNEAQ (reference sequence). V dropped 0 bases and J dropped 2; count of bases not matched to a gene: 5. CDR3 protein: CASSLAAGLAGGTYNEQFF. In DNA form, the CDR3 reads TGTGCCAGCAGCTTAGCAGCGGGACTAGCGGGAGGCACCTACAATGAGCAGTTCTTC.

This clonotype appeared many times. CDR3 amino acids: CASSPVGDTQYF. DNA of the CDR3: TGTGCCAGCAGCCCCGTCGGAGATACGCAGTATTTT. The chain uses TRBV9 and TRBJ2-3; D ambiguous. Germline CDR1 and CDR2: SGDLS and YYNGEE. V gave up 4 bases and J gave up 5 bases, with 8 bases separating them. The CDR3 loop spans 12 amino acids.

Comment on this clonotype: This likely comes from a read error, as the CDR3 has no conserved phenylalanine or tryptophan at its end. The rearrangement uses TRBV30 and TRBJ2-2; D uncertain. Trimming removed 4 bases from V and 4 bases from J, with 13 bases in between. This CDR3 is 14 amino acids long. The germline CDR1 and CDR2 sequences are GTSNPN and SVGIG (reference sequence). CDR3 protein: CAWMGVMSTGELFL. CDR3 in DNA: TGTGCCTGGATGGGCGTCATGAGCACCGGGGAGCTGTTTCTT.

This clonotype was counted many times. This rearrangement joins TRBV2 to TRBJ1-2; D might be TRBD1 (5 bases). The germline CDR1 and CDR2 sequences are SNHLY and FYNNEI. This CDR3 has 12 amino acids. The ends were cut back, 2 bases at V and 12 bases at J, with 13 bases in the middle. Here the CDR3 reads CASSESGDLHTF. For the CDR3, the DNA is TGTGCCAGCAGTGAATCCGGGGACCTCCACACCTTC.

This chain uses TRBV12-3 or TRBV12-4 with TRBJ1-1; 7 positions match TRBD1. Unmatched junction bases numbered 8, after V lost 8 bases and J lost 5 bases. The CDR3 is 13 residues long. The CDR3 spells CASEGGAWTEAFF. DNA for the CDR3: TGTGCCAGCGAAGGGGGCGCGTGGACTGAAGCTTTCTTT.

In regard to this clonotype: A read error may explain this, as a much larger clone is one base away. The chain has TRBV7-9 and TRBJ1-2; no clear D gene. There are 12 residues in the CDR3. In germline, CDR1 is SEHNR, CDR2 FQNEAQ (reference sequence). The CDR3 spells CASSSEGYGHTF. DNA of the CDR3: TGTGCCAGCAGCTCCGAGGGCTATGGCCACACCTTC.

This clonotype was counted at least ten times. The chain links TRBV20-1 to TRBJ1-2; 7 positions match TRBD1. The CDR3 totals 15 residues. After removal of 6 bases from V and 4 bases from J, the junction contained 14 bases not matched to a gene. From germline, CDR1 is DFQATT and CDR2 SNEGSKA (reference sequence). CDR3: CSATPVGTEIYGYTF. The CDR3, as DNA: TGCAGTGCAACCCCTGTGGGGACAGAAATCTATGGCTACACCTTC.

The chain carries TRBV28 and TRBJ2-7; 10 nucleotides line up with TRBD1. This CDR3 spans 15 amino acids. The germline gives CDR1 MDHEN, CDR2 SYDVKM. J was trimmed by 5 bases and V by 7 bases; bases with no gene match: 11. CDR3 DNA: TGTGCCAGCAACTCTCCCGGGACAGGGGCCGACGAGCAGTACTTC. It codes for CASNSPGTGADEQYF.

This clonotype was detected many times. The chain carries TRBV7-2 and TRBJ2-7; 8 bases map to TRBD2. CDR3 length equals 16 residues. V lost 1 base to trimming and J lost 2 bases; unmatched junction nucleotides: 7. Germline CDR1 reads SGHTA; CDR2 reads FQGNSA. The CDR3 DNA is TGTGCCAGCAGCTTAGGACCGGCTAGCGGGCCCTACGAGCAGTACTTC. The encoded protein is CASSLGPASGPYEQYF.

The table lists this clonotype with a few counts. A much larger clone lies one base from this, so it may be a read error. This rearrangement joins TRBV11-2 to TRBJ2-1; tentatively, D is TRBD2 (7 bases). V lost 5 bases to trimming and J lost 5 bases, with 22 bases between them. The CDR3 is 17 residues long. Per the germline V gene, CDR1 is SGHAT and CDR2 is FQNNGV. The CDR3 loop reads CASSVRGAGPPHNEQFF. CDR3 in DNA: TGTGCCAGCAGCGTCAGGGGAGCGGGGCCCCCCCACAATGAGCAGTTCTTC.

This clonotype was detected many times. The chain uses TRBV4-1 and TRBJ2-1; 10 bases agree with TRBD2. V shed 1 base and J 7 bases; nucleotides not matched to a gene: 10. The CDR3 loop spans 17 amino acids. CDR1 and CDR2 from the germline V gene are MGHRA and YSYEKL. The CDR3 loop is CASSQATSGSGGNEQFF. CDR3 coding DNA: TGCGCCAGCAGCCAAGCGACTAGCGGGTCCGGGGGAAATGAGCAGTTCTTC.

This clonotype was detected many times. This chain joins TRBV20-1 and TRBJ2-5, with 12 bases lining up with TRBD2. The CDR3 sequence is 18 residues long. From germline, CDR1 is DFQATT and CDR2 SNEGSKA (reference sequence). Trimming at V came to 0 bases and at J to 4 bases, leaving 12 bases not matched to a gene. The DNA of the CDR3 is TGCAGTGCTAGAGATACGACTAGCGGGAGAGGGGGGCCAGAGACCCAGTACTTC. Encoded protein: CSARDTTSGRGGPETQYF.

Ten or more counts support this clonotype. The chain carries TRBV20-1 and TRBJ2-3; 8 positions agree with TRBD2. V was pared by 0 bases and J by 2 bases, with 7 bases of the junction left unmatched. In germline, CDR1 is DFQATT, CDR2 SNEGSKA (reference sequence). This CDR3 is 16 amino acids long. CDR3 region: CSARDQRLAITDTQYF. CDR3 DNA sequence: TGCAGTGCTAGAGACCAGAGACTAGCGATCACAGATACGCAGTATTTT.

This clonotype has at least ten counts. The chain carries TRBV25-1 and TRBJ2-2; 7 nucleotides agree with TRBD2. CDR1 MGHDK and CDR2 SYGVNS come from the germline V gene. Trimming cost V 4 bases and J 4 bases; bases outside gene matches: 12. The CDR3 extends over 17 amino acids. The CDR3 protein is CASSGASGGISTGELFF. DNA of the CDR3: TGTGCCAGCAGTGGAGCTAGCGGTGGGATTAGCACCGGGGAGCTGTTTTTT.